These T cell receptor beta chains were read from a single sample in a study of blood T cell repertoires in COVID-19. Only in-frame clones appear in the TCRdb table, and some are missing; sequencing was by immunoSEQ multiplex PCR. Of about 190,000 clones listed, 86% are singletons. Sequencing was carried out using PBMCs or T cells enriched from blood (not recorded which). The receptors derive from a woman aged 40 to 50 in a cohort exposed to, infected with or recovered from COVID-19 (not recorded which). Both conserved end residues are part of each CDR3. A D gene is named only where the DNA matches it firmly. Part of the rows lack a size; the others show once, few, many or a class for expanded clones.

clone_size j_call d_call v_call cdr3_nt cdr3_aa
. TRBJ2-2 . TRBV19 TGTGCCAGTAGTATAGGTAGACTAGCCGGGGAGCTGTTTTTT CASSIGRLAGELFF
. TRBJ1-6 . TRBV28 TGTGCCAGCAGTCCCCACGCAGGCGAGAATTCACCCCTCCACTTT CASSPHAGENSPLHF
few TRBJ2-1 . TRBV6-4 TGTGCCAGCAGTGACTCGGCGGGCGTGGGGTACAATGAGCAGTTCTTC CASSDSAGVGYNEQFF
. TRBJ1-5 TRBD1 TRBV19 TGTGCCAGTAGTTTCAAACAGGGGTTTAATCAGCCCCAGCATTTT CASSFKQGFNQPQHF
. TRBJ1-5 . TRBV15 TGTGCCACCAGAAGGGACAATAGCAATCAGCCCCAGCATTTT CATRRDNSNQPQHF
. TRBJ1-2 TRBD1 TRBV13 TGTGCCAGCAGCCCCGCCGGGACAGACCCAACTAACTATGGCTACACCTTC CASSPAGTDPTNYGYTF
. TRBJ1-1 TRBD1 TRBV12-3/TRBV12-4 TGTGCCAGCGGCCGGGACAGGGGGGCCGCTTTCTTT CASGRDRGAAFF
once TRBJ2-2 . TRBV6-5 TGTGCCAGCACCCAGACAGCGAACACCGGGGAGCTGTTTTTT CASTQTANTGELFF
. TRBJ1-1 . TRBV24-1 TGTGCCACCAGTGATTTCCGGAACACTGAAGCTTTCTTT CATSDFRNTEAFF
. TRBJ1-1 TRBD1 TRBV10-2 TGCGCCAGCAAAGGGGTTAGGTCCAGGGGGCCGTTCACTGAAGCTTTCTTT CASKGVRSRGPFTEAFF
once TRBJ1-2 TRBD1 TRBV7-9 TGTGCCAGCAGCCTAGGGGGGACAGCCTATGGCTACACCTTC CASSLGGTAYGYTF
. TRBJ2-1 TRBD2 TRBV4-3 TGCGCCAGCAGCCAAGCTAGCGGGAGTTCCTACAATGAGCAGTTCTTC CASSQASGSSYNEQFF
once TRBJ2-4 . TRBV27 TGTGCCAGCAGTCCCAGGGTATCCAAAAACATTCAGTACTTC CASSPRVSKNIQYF
. TRBJ1-4 TRBD1 TRBV3-1/TRBV3-2 TGTGCCAGCAGCGAGGGACAGGGGTACGAAAAACTGTTTTTT CASSEGQGYEKLFF
. TRBJ1-1 . TRBV11-2 TGTGCCAGCAGCCCCTGGGGGCATCTGAACACTGAAGCTTTCTTT CASSPWGHLNTEAFF
. TRBJ2-1 . TRBV25-1 TGTGCCAGCAGTGGGGGACAAAATGAGCAGTTCTTC CASSGGQNEQFF
. TRBJ2-7 . TRBV6-1 TGTGCCAGCAGTGAACTTGGGAGCTCCTACGAGCAGTACTTC CASSELGSSYEQYF
. TRBJ1-5 . TRBV6-5 TGTGCCAGCAGTTACTCGTACGGTCAGCCCCAGCATTTT CASSYSYGQPQHF
. TRBJ1-2 . TRBV28 TGTGCCAGCAGTTTATTTGGCAGGGAAGACTATGGCTACACCTTC CASSLFGREDYGYTF
. TRBJ1-1 . TRBV2 TGTGCCAGCAGTTCGGACACCGCGAACACTGAAGCTTTCTTT CASSSDTANTEAFF
. TRBJ2-1 . TRBV7-2 TGTGCCAGCAGCCCCGCCCAGGCCCAGGGGCAGTTCTTC CASSPAQAQGQFF
. TRBJ2-1 TRBD2 TRBV7-2 TGTGCCAGCAGCTTAGCTAGTGCGGGAGGTTACAATGAGCAGTTCTTC CASSLASAGGYNEQFF
. TRBJ2-7 . TRBV11-2 TGTGCCAGCAGCTTACTAGTTCACGAGCAGTACTTC CASSLLVHEQYF
. TRBJ2-1 TRBD2 TRBV5-1 TGCGCCAGCAGCCTCGGACTAGTCGGGGGTGAGCAGTTCTTC CASSLGLVGGEQFF
. TRBJ1-1 . TRBV19 TGTGCCAGTAGTATGAGGCGGGACGGTGGCACTGAAGCTTTCTTT CASSMRRDGGTEAFF
few TRBJ1-4 TRBD1 TRBV29-1 TGCAGCGCCTACAGGGGGCGCGGTGGTAATGAAAAACTGTTTTTT CSAYRGRGGNEKLFF
. TRBJ1-1 TRBD1 TRBV4-2 TGTGCCAGCACCAGGGGGATGAACACTGAAGCTTTCTTT CASTRGMNTEAFF
. TRBJ1-3 . TRBV7-9 TGTGCCAGCAGGGGGGGTTCTCTTGGAAACACCATATATTTT CASRGGSLGNTIYF
. TRBJ2-7 TRBD2 TRBV2 TGTGCCAGGCAGGGGTGGGGGCTAGCGGGATCCTACGAGCAGTACTTC CARQGWGLAGSYEQYF
. TRBJ1-1 TRBD1 TRBV27 TGTGCCAGCAGTATGGGACAGTTGAACACTGAAGCTTTCTTT CASSMGQLNTEAFF
once TRBJ1-5 TRBD1 TRBV19 TGTGCCAGTAGAGTCGCAGGGGGCAACAATCAGCCCCAGCATTTT CASRVAGGNNQPQHF
. TRBJ2-1 TRBD1 TRBV4-3 TGCGCCAGCAGCCAATCGACAGGGGGCGCGTATGAGCAGTTCTTC CASSQSTGGAYEQFF
once TRBJ2-5 TRBD1 TRBV27 TGTGCCAGCAGTCCCCAGGGACAGGGAAGAGGCCAAGAGACCCAGTACTTC CASSPQGQGRGQETQYF
. TRBJ2-7 TRBD2 TRBV2 TGTGCCAGCAGTGAAGTAGCGGGAGGGCCCCGCTACGAGCAGTACTTC CASSEVAGGPRYEQYF
few TRBJ1-6 TRBD1 TRBV7-8 TGTGCCAGCAGCTCCACAGGGGGCGCGTCACCCCTCCACTTT CASSSTGGASPLHF
. TRBJ2-1 TRBD1 TRBV13 TGTGCCAGCAGCCCGCGACAGGGTTCATCCTACAATGAGCAGTTCTTC CASSPRQGSSYNEQFF
. TRBJ1-1 TRBD1 TRBV9 TGTGCCAGCAGCCCGACAGGGACAGGCTTGAACACTGAAGCTTTCTTT CASSPTGTGLNTEAFF
. TRBJ2-7 TRBD2 TRBV4-1 TGCGCCAGCAGCCAACAAGGACTAGGAAACCCCTACGAGCAGTACTTC CASSQQGLGNPYEQYF
. TRBJ1-3 . TRBV4-3 TGCGCCAGCAGCCAAGAACAGAACTCTGGAAACACCATATATTTT CASSQEQNSGNTIYF
. TRBJ1-5 . TRBV19 TGTGCCAGTAGTACGAACAGGGCCCACCAGCCCCAGCATTTT CASSTNRAHQPQHF
. TRBJ1-2 . TRBV28 TGTGCCAGCAGATCGCCGGGTACTAACTATGGCTACACCTTC CASRSPGTNYGYTF
. TRBJ1-2 . TRBV25-1 TGTGCCAGCAGGAACGGTCGGAGCTATGGCTACACCTTC CASRNGRSYGYTF
. TRBJ2-1 TRBD2 TRBV30 TGTGCCTGGGGGGTGCGGCGGGGGACTAGCGTCCTAGCTAGAGACAATGAGCAGTTCTTC CAWGVRRGTSVLARDNEQFF
. TRBJ2-7 TRBD1 TRBV27 TGTGCCAGCAGAGAAGGACAGGGGGCCCCCGAGCAGTACTTC CASREGQGAPEQYF
. TRBJ1-3 . TRBV7-2 TGTGCCAGCAGCTTAGCCGGCGGAACCTCTGGAAACACCATATATTTT CASSLAGGTSGNTIYF
. TRBJ1-3 . TRBV29-1 TGCAGCGTTACCGGTGGAAACACCATATATTTT CSVTGGNTIYF
. TRBJ1-1 TRBD1 TRBV4-1 TGCGCCAGCAGCCTTCTCACCACGGTCGGGACAGGGGGATTGAACACTGAAGCTTTCTTT CASSLLTTVGTGGLNTEAFF
. TRBJ2-5 . TRBV5-1 TGCGCCAGCAACGAGCCGGGGGGCGGAGAGACCCAGTACTTC CASNEPGGGETQYF
. TRBJ2-3 TRBD2 TRBV7-9 TGTGCCAGCAGCTGGGGTAGCGGGACTATCACAGATACGCAGTATTTT CASSWGSGTITDTQYF
once TRBJ2-1 TRBD2 TRBV29-1 TGCAGCGTTGACCAGCGGGGCTACAATGAGCAGTTCTTC CSVDQRGYNEQFF
few TRBJ1-3 . TRBV27 TGTGCCAGCAGTTTACGAGGGTCTGGAAACACCATATATTTT CASSLRGSGNTIYF
. TRBJ2-1 . TRBV6-4 TGTGCCAGCAGTGAACGGCGCGGGGACCTCAATGAGCAGTTCTTC CASSERRGDLNEQFF
. TRBJ1-1 TRBD1 TRBV5-1 TGCGCCAGCAGCTTGGCGAGGGGACAGGTCTCGTTGGGCACTGAAGCTTTCTTT CASSLARGQVSLGTEAFF
. TRBJ1-6 . TRBV2 TGTGCCAGCAGTGGGGCCTTAAATTCACCCCTCCACTTT CASSGALNSPLHF
. TRBJ2-7 . TRBV28 TGTGCCAGCAGGTCACAGGGATTAACCTACGAGCAGTACTTC CASRSQGLTYEQYF
. TRBJ1-3 . TRBV5-1 TGCGCCAGCAGGGAGGGAAACACCATATATTTT CASREGNTIYF